This TCR beta chain was sequenced during a study of tumor-infiltrating lymphocytes in localized non-small cell lung cancer (dated by TCRdb to about 2021). Regarding the complete study: Patients whose samples were collected after neoadjuvant chemotherapy, as well as both smokers and never-smokers and several histologies, were included in the cohort. Resected tumor tissue and uninvolved lung tissue described as non-adjacent to the tumor were contributed by each patient, with both tissues obtained from the same patient. Alongside flow cytometry, multiplex immunofluorescence, RNA-seq, exome sequencing and proteomics, TCR sequencing was applied to the same patients as one of several integrated assays. In total, the ICON cohort was made up of 150 or so surgical patients who had localized non-small cell lung cancer and whose tumors were resected. A total of some 50 patients were included in the paired tumor versus uninvolved lung comparison of immunoSEQ T-cell fraction.

Comment on this clone: No cognate antigen has been identified for it. Nothing much larger sits one base from this clone, and base qualities are not available.

The paper's findings and limits, for the study overall: TCRbeta sequencing supported higher T cell infiltration in tumors than in uninvolved lung tissue, consistent with immunofluorescence CD3 counts. The TCR-derived T-cell fraction showed no difference between the flow cytometry-defined immunotypes IM1 (good prognosis) and IM2 (poor prognosis). Because assay coverage varied across patients depending on available tissue quantity, TCR sequencing was performed for only a subset of the cohort. Different pieces of the same tissue were used for different assays, so technical variation could not be separated from intratumor heterogeneity.

ICON enrollment began in the first half of 2016, and the last patient was enrolled in 2018. A subcohort of roughly 71 patients provided fresh tumor and matched uninvolved tissue for in-depth immune analyses, with TCR sequencing among those analyses. No cell sorting was done, and TCR sequencing was instead run on DNA isolated from bulk tissue. Taken from cysteine to phenylalanine, the CDR3 has 15 residues. Only the CDR3 DNA is retained, 45 bases long and in frame from the first base. V is reduced by 6 bases and J by 4 bases, leaving a spacing of 16 bases between them. The germline V gene gives CDR1 as SGHAT and CDR2 as FQNNGV. The T-cell fraction in tumor and uninvolved lung tissue was provided by TCR sequencing with the immunoSEQ assay. The paper's data handling went like this. In the survival analysis, patients were divided into a high T-cell fraction group (upper tertile) and a low T-cell fraction group (lower two tertiles), and the two groups were compared using a log-rank test. Paired tumor versus uninvolved lung differences in T-cell fraction were tested with a signed-rank test. TCRdb mirrors the immuneACCESS table, restricted to in-frame sequences. Some clones are absent from its copies; in checked studies, under half trace to an unresolved V gene, and the reason for the others is unknown. The D gene and trimming were derived from the DNA, and the V and J assignments and clone size from that table. The sample contains 5,500 to 8,500 clones, about 70% of them found a single time. The ten largest clones capture roughly 7.1% of the sample.

The sequencing sample was made of uninvolved lung tissue not adjacent to the tumor. The sequence was obtained from a human donor with non-small cell lung cancer. The chain joins TRBV11-2 to TRBJ1-3; tentative D gene TRBD1, with 6 bases matching. The nucleotide sequence is TGTGCCAGCAGGCCCTCCGGGGGGCCGGGAAACACCATATATTTT. The translation is CASRPSGGPGNTIYF.